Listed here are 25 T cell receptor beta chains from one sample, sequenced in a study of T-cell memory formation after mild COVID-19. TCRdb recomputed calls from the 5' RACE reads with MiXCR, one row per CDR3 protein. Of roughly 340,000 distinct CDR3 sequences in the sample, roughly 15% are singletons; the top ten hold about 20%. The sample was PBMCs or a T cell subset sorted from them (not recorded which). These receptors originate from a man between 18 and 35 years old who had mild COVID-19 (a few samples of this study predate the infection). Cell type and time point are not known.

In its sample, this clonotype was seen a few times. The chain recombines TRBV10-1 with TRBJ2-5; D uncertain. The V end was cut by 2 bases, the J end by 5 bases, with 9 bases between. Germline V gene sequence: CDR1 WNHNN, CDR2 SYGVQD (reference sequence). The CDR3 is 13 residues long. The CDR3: CASSEGVPETQYF. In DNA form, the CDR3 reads TGCGCCAGCAGTGAGGGGGTCCCGGAGACCCAGTACTTC.

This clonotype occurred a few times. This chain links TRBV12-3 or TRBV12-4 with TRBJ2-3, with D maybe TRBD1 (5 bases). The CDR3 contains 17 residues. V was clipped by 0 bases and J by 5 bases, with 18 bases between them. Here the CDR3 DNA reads TGTGCCAGCAGTTTAGCGCGTGGGGCCACGTCAGTAGATACGCAGTATTTT. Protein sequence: CASSLARGATSVDTQYF.

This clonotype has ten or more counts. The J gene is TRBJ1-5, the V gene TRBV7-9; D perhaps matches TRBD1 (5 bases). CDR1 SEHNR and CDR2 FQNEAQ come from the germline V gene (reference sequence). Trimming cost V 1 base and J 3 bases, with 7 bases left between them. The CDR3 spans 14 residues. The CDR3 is CASSLEDTNQPQHF. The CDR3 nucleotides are TGTGCCAGCAGCTTAGAGGACACCAATCAGCCCCAGCATTTT.

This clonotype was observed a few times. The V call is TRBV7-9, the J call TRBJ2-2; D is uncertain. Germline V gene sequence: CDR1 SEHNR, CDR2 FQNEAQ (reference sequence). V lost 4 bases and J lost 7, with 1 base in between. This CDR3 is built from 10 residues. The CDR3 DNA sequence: TGTGCCAGCAGCTACGGGGAGCTGTTTTTT. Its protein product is CASSYGELFF.

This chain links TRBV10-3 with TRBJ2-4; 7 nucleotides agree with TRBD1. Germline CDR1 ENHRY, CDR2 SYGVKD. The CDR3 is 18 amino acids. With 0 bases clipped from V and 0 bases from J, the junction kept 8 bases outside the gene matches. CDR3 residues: CAISESGQGDIAKNIQYF. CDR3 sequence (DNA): TGTGCCATCAGTGAGTCGGGTCAGGGGGACATAGCCAAAAACATTCAGTACTTC.

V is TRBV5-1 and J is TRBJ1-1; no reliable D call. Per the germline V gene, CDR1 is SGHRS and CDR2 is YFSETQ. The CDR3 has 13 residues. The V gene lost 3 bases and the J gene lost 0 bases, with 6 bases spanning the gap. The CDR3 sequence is CASSYGLNTEAFF. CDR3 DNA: TGCGCCAGCAGCTATGGACTGAACACTGAAGCTTTCTTT.

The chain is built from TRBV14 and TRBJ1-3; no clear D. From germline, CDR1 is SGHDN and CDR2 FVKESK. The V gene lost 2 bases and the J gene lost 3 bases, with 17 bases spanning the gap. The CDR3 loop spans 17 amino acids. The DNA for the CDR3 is TGTGCCAGCAGCCAACGGAGGGTCGGAATAGGTGGAAACACCATATATTTT. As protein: CASSQRRVGIGGNTIYF.

The DNA of the CDR3 is TGTGCCAGCAGCCAAGGAGGGTCCCGGGCTTTCTTT. It yields the protein CASSQGGSRAFF. V usage is TRBV3-1 and J usage is TRBJ1-1; D ambiguous. CDR3 length: 12 amino acids. Germline V gene data show CDR1 as LGHDT and CDR2 as YNNKEL (reference sequence). V shed 1 base and J shed 11 bases, with 11 bases lying between them.

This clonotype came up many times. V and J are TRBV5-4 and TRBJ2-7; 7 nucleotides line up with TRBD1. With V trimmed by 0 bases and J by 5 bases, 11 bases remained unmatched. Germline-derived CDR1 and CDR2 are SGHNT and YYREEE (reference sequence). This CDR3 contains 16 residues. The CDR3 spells CASSLARDSQVNEQYF. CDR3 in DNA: TGTGCCAGCAGCTTGGCCCGGGACAGTCAGGTTAACGAGCAGTACTTC.

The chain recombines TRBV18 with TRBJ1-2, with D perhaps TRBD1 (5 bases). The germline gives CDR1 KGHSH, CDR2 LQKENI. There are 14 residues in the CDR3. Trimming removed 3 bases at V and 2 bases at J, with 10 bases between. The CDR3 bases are TGTGCCAGCTCACCGAGTGGGGGGAACTATGGCTACACCTTC. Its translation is CASSPSGGNYGYTF.

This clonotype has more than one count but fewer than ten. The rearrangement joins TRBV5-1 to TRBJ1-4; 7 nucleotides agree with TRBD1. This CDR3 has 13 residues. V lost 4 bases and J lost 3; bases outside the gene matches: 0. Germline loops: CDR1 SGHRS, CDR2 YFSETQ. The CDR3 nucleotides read TGCGCCAGCAGCGGGACAGCTAATGAAAAACTGTTTTTT. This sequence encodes CASSGTANEKLFF.

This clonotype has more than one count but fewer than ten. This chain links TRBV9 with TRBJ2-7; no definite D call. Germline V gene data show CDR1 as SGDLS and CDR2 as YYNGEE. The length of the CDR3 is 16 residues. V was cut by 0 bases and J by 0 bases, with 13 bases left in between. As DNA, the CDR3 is TGTGCCAGCAGCGTAGGTCAGGACCCGAGCTCCTACGAGCAGTACTTC. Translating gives CASSVGQDPSSYEQYF.

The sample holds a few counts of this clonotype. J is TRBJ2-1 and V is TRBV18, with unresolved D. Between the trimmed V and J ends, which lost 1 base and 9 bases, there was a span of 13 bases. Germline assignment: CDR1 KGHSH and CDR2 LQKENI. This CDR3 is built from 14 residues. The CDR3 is CASSPLLSNGEQFF. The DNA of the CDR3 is TGTGCCAGCTCACCACTACTCTCTAATGGTGAGCAGTTCTTC.

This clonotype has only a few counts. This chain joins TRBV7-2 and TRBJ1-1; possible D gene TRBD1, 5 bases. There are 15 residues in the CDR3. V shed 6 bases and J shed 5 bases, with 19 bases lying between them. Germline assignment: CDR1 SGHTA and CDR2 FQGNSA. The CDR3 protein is CASSKPTGARTEAFF. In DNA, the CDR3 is TGTGCCAGCAGTAAACCGACCGGGGCTCGGACTGAAGCTTTCTTT.

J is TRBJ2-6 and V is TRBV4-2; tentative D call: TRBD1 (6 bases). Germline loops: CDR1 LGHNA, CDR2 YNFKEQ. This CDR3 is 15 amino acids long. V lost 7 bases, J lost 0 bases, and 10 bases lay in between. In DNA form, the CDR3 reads TGTGCCAGCAACGGACAGAACTCTGGGGCCAACGTCCTGACTTTC. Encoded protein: CASNGQNSGANVLTF.

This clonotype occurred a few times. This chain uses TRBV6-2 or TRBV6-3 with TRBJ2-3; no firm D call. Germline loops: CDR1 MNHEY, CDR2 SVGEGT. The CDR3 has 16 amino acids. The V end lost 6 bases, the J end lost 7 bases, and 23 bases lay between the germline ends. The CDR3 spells CASRAMTQWHGYTQYF. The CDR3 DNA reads TGTGCCAGCAGGGCCATGACCCAATGGCACGGTTATACGCAGTATTTT.

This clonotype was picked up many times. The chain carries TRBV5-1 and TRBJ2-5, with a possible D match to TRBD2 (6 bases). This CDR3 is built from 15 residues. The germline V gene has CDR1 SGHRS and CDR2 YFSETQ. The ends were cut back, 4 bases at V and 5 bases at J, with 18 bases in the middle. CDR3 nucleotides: TGCGCCAGCAGCACCGCGGGACGAGATGACGAGACCCAGTACTTC. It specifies CASSTAGRDDETQYF.

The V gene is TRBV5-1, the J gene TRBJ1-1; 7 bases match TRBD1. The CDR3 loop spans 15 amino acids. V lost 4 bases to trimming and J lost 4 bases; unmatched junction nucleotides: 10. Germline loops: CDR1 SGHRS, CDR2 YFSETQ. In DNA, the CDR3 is TGCGCCAGCAGCCTTGGGAGGGGGCCGACCACTGAAGCTTTCTTT. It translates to CASSLGRGPTTEAFF.

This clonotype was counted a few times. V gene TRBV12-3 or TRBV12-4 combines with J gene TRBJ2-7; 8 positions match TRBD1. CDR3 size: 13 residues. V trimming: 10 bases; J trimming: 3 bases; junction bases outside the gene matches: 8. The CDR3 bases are TGTGCCACGAAACGTGGACAGGGCTACGAGCAGTACTTC. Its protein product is CATKRGQGYEQYF.

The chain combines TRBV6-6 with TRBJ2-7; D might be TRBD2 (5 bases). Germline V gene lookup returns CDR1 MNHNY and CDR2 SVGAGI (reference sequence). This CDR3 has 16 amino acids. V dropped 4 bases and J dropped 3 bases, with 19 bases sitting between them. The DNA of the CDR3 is TGTGCCAGCAGTTTCCGAGGAGGCCCCCTTCTCTACGAGCAGTACGTC. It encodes CASSFRGGPLLYEQYV.

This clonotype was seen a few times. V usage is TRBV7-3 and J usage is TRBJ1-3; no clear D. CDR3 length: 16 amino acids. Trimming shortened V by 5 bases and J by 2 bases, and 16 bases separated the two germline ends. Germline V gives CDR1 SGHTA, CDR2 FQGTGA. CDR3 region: CASSAGSLTPGNTIYF. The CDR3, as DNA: TGTGCCAGCAGCGCGGGAAGCCTCACCCCTGGAAACACCATATATTTT.

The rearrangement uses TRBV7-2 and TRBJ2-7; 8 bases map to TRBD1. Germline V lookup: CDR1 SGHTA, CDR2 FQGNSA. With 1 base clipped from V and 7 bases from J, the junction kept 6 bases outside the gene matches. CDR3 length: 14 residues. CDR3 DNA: TGTGCCAGCAGCTTAGGGGCAGGGGGCGGGGAGCAGTACTTC. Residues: CASSLGAGGGEQYF.

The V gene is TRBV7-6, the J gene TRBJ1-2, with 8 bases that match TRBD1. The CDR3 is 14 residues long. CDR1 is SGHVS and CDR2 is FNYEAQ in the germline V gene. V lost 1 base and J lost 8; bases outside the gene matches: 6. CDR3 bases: TGTGCCAGCAGCTTAGAGTCAGGGGGCGAGGGCTACACCTTC. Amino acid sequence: CASSLESGGEGYTF. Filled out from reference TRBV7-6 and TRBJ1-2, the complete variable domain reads GAGVSQSPRYKVTKRGQDVALRCDPISGHVSLYWYRQALGQGPEFLTYFNYEAQQDKSGLPNDRFSAERPEGSISTLTIQRTEQRDSAMYRCASSLESGGEGYTFGSGTRLTVV.

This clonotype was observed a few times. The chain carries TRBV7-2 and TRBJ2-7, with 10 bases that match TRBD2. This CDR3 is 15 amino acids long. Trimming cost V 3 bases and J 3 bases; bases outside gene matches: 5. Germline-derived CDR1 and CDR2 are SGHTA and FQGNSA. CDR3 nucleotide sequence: TGTGCCAGCAGCTTCAGCAGCGGGGGGGTCTACGAGCAGTACTTC. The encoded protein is CASSFSSGGVYEQYF.

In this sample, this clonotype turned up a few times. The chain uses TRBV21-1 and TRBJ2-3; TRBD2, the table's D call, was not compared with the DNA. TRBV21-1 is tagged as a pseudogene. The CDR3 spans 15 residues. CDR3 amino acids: CASSRLALIIDTQYF. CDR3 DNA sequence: TGTGCCAGCAGCAGGCTAGCTCTGATCATAGATACGCAGTATTTT.